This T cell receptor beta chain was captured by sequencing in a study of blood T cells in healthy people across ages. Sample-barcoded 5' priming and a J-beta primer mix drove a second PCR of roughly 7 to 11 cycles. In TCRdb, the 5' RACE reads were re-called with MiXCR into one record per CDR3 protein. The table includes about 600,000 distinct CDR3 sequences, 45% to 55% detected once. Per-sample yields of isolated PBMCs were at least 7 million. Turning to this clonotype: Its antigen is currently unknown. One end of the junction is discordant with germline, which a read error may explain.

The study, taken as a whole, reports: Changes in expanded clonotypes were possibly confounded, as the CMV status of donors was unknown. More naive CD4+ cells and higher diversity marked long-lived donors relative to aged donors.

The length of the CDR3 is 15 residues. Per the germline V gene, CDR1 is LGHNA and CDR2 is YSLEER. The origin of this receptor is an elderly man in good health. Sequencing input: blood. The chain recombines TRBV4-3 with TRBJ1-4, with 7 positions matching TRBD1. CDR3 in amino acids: CASSQDGQAGEKLFF. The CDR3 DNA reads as TGCGCTAGCAGCCAAGATGGACAGGCGGGTGAAAAACTGTTTTTT.